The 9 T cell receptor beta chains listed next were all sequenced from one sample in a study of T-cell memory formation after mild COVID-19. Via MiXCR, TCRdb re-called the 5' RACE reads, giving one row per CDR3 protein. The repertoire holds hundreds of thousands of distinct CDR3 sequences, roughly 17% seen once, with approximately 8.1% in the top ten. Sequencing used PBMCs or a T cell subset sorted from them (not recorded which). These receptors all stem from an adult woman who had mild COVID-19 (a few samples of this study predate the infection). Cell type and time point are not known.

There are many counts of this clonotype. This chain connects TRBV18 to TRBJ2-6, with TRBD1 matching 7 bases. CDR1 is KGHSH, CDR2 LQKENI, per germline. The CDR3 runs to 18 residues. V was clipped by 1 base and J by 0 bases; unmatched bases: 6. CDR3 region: CASSPRTGALSGANVLTF. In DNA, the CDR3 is TGTGCCAGCTCACCACGAACAGGGGCTCTCTCTGGGGCCAACGTCCTGACTTTC.

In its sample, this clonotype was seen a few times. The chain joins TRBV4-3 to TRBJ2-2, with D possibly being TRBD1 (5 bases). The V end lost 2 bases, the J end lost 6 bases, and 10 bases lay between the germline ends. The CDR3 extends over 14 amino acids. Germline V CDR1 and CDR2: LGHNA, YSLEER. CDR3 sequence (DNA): TGCGCCAGCAGCCAACCCAGGGAATCCGGGGAGCTGTTTTTT. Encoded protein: CASSQPRESGELFF.

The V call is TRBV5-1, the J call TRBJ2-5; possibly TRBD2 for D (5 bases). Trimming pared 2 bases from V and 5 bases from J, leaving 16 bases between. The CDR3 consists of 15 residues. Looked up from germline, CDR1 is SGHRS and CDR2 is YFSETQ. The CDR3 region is CASSFRQAGVETQYF. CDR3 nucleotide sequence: TGCGCCAGCAGCTTTCGTCAGGCGGGCGTGGAGACCCAGTACTTC.

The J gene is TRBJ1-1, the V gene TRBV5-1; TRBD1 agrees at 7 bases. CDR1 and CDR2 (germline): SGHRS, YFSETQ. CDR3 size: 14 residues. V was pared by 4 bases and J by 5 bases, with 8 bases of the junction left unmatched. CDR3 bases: TGCGCCAGCAGCCTTGACAGGGCGAAAACTGAAGCTTTCTTT. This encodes CASSLDRAKTEAFF.

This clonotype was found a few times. The CDR3, as DNA: TGTGCCAGCAGCCGTACTATTAGCTCCTACGAGCAGTACTTC. Protein product: CASSRTISSYEQYF. The V call is TRBV7-2, the J call TRBJ2-7; D ambiguous. The V end was cut by 5 bases, the J end by 0 bases, with 11 bases between. Germline V lookup: CDR1 SGHTA, CDR2 FQGNSA. The CDR3 has 14 amino acids.

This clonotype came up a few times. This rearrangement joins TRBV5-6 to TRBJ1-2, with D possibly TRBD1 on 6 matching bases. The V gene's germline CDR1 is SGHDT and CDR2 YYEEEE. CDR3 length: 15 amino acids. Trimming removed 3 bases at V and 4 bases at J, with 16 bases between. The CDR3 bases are TGTGCCAGCAGCTGGAGGACAGCTTTCCCCTATGGCTACACCTTC. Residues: CASSWRTAFPYGYTF.

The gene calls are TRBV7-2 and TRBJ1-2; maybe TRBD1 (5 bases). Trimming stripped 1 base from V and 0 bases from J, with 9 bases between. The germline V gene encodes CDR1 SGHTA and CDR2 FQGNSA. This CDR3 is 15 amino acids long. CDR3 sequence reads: CASSLDRQTNYGYTF. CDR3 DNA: TGTGCCAGCAGCTTAGACAGGCAGACTAACTATGGCTACACCTTC.

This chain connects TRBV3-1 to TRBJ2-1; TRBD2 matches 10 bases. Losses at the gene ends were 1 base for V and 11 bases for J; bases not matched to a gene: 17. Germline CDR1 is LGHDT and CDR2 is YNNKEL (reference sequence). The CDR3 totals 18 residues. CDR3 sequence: CASSQGLSSGTSELQQFF. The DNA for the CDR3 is TGTGCCAGCAGCCAAGGGCTATCCTCCGGGACTAGCGAGTTGCAGCAGTTCTTC.

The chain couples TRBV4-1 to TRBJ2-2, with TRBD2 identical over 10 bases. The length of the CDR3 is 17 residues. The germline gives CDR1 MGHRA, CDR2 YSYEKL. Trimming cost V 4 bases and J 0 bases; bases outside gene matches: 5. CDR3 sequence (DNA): TGCGCCAGCAGCCTCCTTAGCGGGGGGCCGAACACCGGGGAGCTGTTTTTT. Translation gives CASSLLSGGPNTGELFF.